The present T cell receptor beta chain was sequenced within a study of beta chain features in type 1 diabetes. Study summary: There was similarity between patients and healthy donors in age, gender and cell yields. Examination of sorted cells across all samples involved 90 million to 120 million cells.

Reverse transcribing all isolated RNA meant expressed TCRB transcripts were sequenced. TCRdb's copy holds only in-frame clones and misses some; the assay was immunoSEQ multiplex PCR. This table holds 900,000 or so clones, under 20% found once. In the case of this clone: Its antigen remains unknown.

Naive, central memory, regulatory and stem cell-like memory cells within the CD4+ compartment were sorted using CD45RO/CCR7/CD25/CD127/CD95/CD27. Whole-study findings and limits: Shorter TCRB CDR3s, moderately but significantly so, were found in Type 1 diabetes patients in all four CD4+ subsets.

The sample was naive CD4+ T cells from blood. The TCR originated in a woman younger than 30 in good health.

CDR3 coding DNA: TGTGCCATCAGTGAGCCCCCCGGGCAGTCTAACTATGGCTACACCTTC. Amino acid sequence: CAISEPPGQSNYGYTF. The chain couples TRBV10-3 to TRBJ1-2; D remains ambiguous. CDR1 and CDR2 (germline): ENHRY, SYGVKD. The CDR3 length is 16 residues. V shed 2 bases and J shed 0 bases, with 13 bases lying between them.